The 10 T cell receptor beta chains reported below all come from one sample, sequenced in a study of blood T cell repertoires in COVID-19. Clones were read by immunoSEQ multiplex PCR, and TCRdb kept only the in-frame ones, dropping some. This table holds about 110,000 clones, approximately 90% found once. The sequenced material came from peripheral blood. These receptors originate from a human donor in a cohort sampled during active COVID-19.

A single count supports this clone. CDR3 nucleotide sequence: TGTGCCAGCAGCTTAAGTAGCGGGGCCGGTTCCAATGAGCAGTTCTTC. Protein product: CASSLSSGAGSNEQFF. This chain links TRBV7-2 with TRBJ2-1; TRBD2 aligns across 8 bases. V lost 2 bases to trimming and J lost 6 bases; unmatched junction nucleotides: 9. This CDR3 has 16 residues. Germline V gene sequence: CDR1 SGHTA, CDR2 FQGNSA.

The CDR3 DNA sequence: TGTGCCAGCAGCTACGGGACAGGGGGCCGAGATACGCAGTATTTT. Protein: CASSYGTGGRDTQYF. This chain links TRBV7-9 with TRBJ2-3; 12 positions match TRBD1. V shed 4 bases and J 5 bases; nucleotides not matched to a gene: 4. From germline, CDR1 is SEHNR and CDR2 FQNEAQ (reference sequence). The CDR3 sequence is 15 residues long.

The genes are TRBV14 and TRBJ1-2, with 7 bases lining up with TRBD1. Looked up from germline, CDR1 is SGHDN and CDR2 is FVKESK. The junction had 9 bases not matched to a gene; V was cut back by 1 base and J by 1 base. The CDR3 has 17 amino acids. The CDR3 DNA sequence: TGTGCCAGCAGCCAAGCCCCCGACAGGGTGCGTAACTATGGCTACACCTTC. As protein: CASSQAPDRVRNYGYTF. The variable domain in full, with the rest retrieved from reference TRBV14 and TRBJ1-2, is EAGVTQFPSHSVIEKGQTVTLRCDPISGHDNLYWYRRVMGKEIKFLLHFVKESKQDESGMPNNRFLAERTGGTYSTLKVQPAELEDSGVYFCASSQAPDRVRNYGYTFGSGTRLTVV.

V gene TRBV28 combines with J gene TRBJ1-4; 10 positions agree with TRBD1. There are 13 residues in the CDR3. V lost 11 bases and J lost 0; bases outside the gene matches: 0. Germline V gene lookup returns CDR1 MDHEN and CDR2 SYDVKM. CDR3 sequence reads: CAGQGATNEKLFF. The CDR3 DNA follows: TGTGCCGGACAGGGGGCAACTAATGAAAAACTGTTTTTT.

The chain recombines TRBV9 with TRBJ1-3, with D perhaps TRBD1 (5 bases). Deletions cut 0 bases from V and 0 bases from J, with 10 bases between. The CDR3 length is 16 residues. Looked up from germline, CDR1 is SGDLS and CDR2 is YYNGEE. CDR3 sequence reads: CASSVGGIYSGNTIYF. The CDR3 DNA follows: TGTGCCAGCAGCGTAGGGGGCATCTACTCTGGAAACACCATATATTTT.

The rearrangement uses TRBV28 and TRBJ1-2; 8 bases are shared with TRBD1. Germline V CDR1 and CDR2: MDHEN, SYDVKM. The junction had 2 bases not matched to a gene; V was cut back by 4 bases and J by 1 base. CDR3 length: 14 amino acids. The CDR3 loop reads CASSSTGDNYGYTF. The CDR3 DNA reads TGTGCCAGCAGTTCGACAGGGGATAACTATGGCTACACCTTC.

The chain carries TRBV7-2 and TRBJ2-1; 8 bases are a match to TRBD2. The CDR3 totals 16 residues. Germline V lookup: CDR1 SGHTA, CDR2 FQGNSA. The ends lost 5 bases at V and 0 bases at J; junction bases unmatched: 6. For the CDR3, the DNA is TGTGCCAGCAGCCGTGAGCGGGGGAGCTCCTACAATGAGCAGTTCTTC. The encoded protein is CASSRERGSSYNEQFF.

The J gene is TRBJ2-7, the V gene TRBV6-5; possibly TRBD1 for D (8 bases). This CDR3 spans 15 amino acids. V shed 5 bases and J shed 9 bases, with 23 bases lying between them. From germline, CDR1 is MNHEY and CDR2 SVGAGI. The CDR3 here is CASSTHGQGGTGQYF. In DNA, the CDR3 is TGTGCCAGCAGTACACACGGACAGGGAGGGACGGGGCAGTACTTC.

The table lists this clone with a few counts. The V gene is TRBV7-9, the J gene TRBJ2-7; TRBD1 matches at 7 bases. The CDR3 runs 16 residues. The germline gives CDR1 SEHNR, CDR2 FQNEAQ (reference sequence). V trimming: 6 bases; J trimming: 5 bases; junction bases outside the gene matches: 16. The DNA for the CDR3 is TGTGCCAGCAGGGACTTTTGGGTGACAGGGTTCGACGAGCAGTACTTC. Protein sequence: CASRDFWVTGFDEQYF.

The chain joins TRBV13 to TRBJ2-7; a possible D gene is TRBD2 (6 bases). The CDR3 has 13 amino acids. Deletions cut 6 bases from V and 2 bases from J, with 11 bases between. CDR1 is PRHDT, CDR2 FYEKMQ, per germline (reference sequence). CDR3 amino acids: CASRDRGTYEQYF. The CDR3 region has the DNA TGTGCCAGCAGGGACCGGGGGACCTACGAGCAGTACTTC.